This T cell receptor (beta chain) came from a study of Graves' ophthalmopathy and Graves' hyperthyroidism. General study findings and limits: Stable hyperthyroidism and ophthalmopathy were told apart by a 13-signature model, which achieved less than 90% sensitivity and almost 82% specificity.

Pregnancy or lactation, uncontrolled infections and other autoimmune diseases were grounds for excluding patients. This clonotype has ten or more counts. Its antigen is undetermined. Scientists amplified the TCR beta CDR3 regions from RNA transcripts. In the first round, RT-PCR was carried out with HTBI primers, and a multiplex PCR formed the second round. One entry per CDR3 protein, called by TCRdb with MiXCR from the multiplex PCR reads. The sample shows about 370,000 distinct CDR3 sequences, around 18% of them seen only once. The sequence derives from a woman aged 18 to 35 with Graves' ophthalmopathy. Source material: peripheral blood.

CDR3 nucleotides: TGTGCCAGCATGGGACAGGGGAACTACGAGCAGTACTTC. This encodes CASMGQGNYEQYF. V usage is TRBV2 and J usage is TRBJ2-7; 10 nucleotides align to TRBD1. The CDR3 loop spans 13 amino acids. Per germline, CDR1 SNHLY and CDR2 FYNNEI. V was pared by 7 bases and J by 3 bases, with 3 bases of the junction left unmatched.